This T cell receptor beta chain derives from a study of blood T cell repertoires in COVID-19. Study information: Samples of COVID-19 (acute and convalescent) were obtained from the United States, Italy and Spain.

V trimming: 5 bases; J trimming: 5 bases; junction bases outside the gene matches: 5. The CDR3 has 13 residues. Germline V gene sequence: CDR1 SGHTA, CDR2 FQGNSA. In the authors' methods: Quantification of nucleated cells was approximated via reference gene primer amplification. Profiled with immunoSEQ multiplex PCR; TCRdb holds only in-frame clones, not every one. V and J calls and clone size are copied from that table; D and trimming were computed from the DNA. The table lists about 240,000 clones, 82% of them singletons, with roughly 12% in the top ten. The TCR comes from a woman aged 55-70 years with active or convalescent COVID-19. Sequencing used peripheral blood. This sequence joins TRBV7-2 and TRBJ2-7, with TRBD1 identical over 8 bases. The CDR3 sequence: CASSQTGVNEQYF. CDR3 nucleotide sequence: TGTGCCAGCAGCCAGACAGGGGTAAACGAGCAGTACTTC.